The sequence of this T cell receptor beta chain was determined in a study of STAT3 mutations in large granular lymphocyte leukemia. The method was immunoSEQ multiplex PCR; TCRdb's version includes in-frame clones alone and lacks a portion of them. The table records 9,000 to 15,000 clones, 70% to 80% of them present only once. Study-wide results and caveats: At least one immunodominant TCR beta clonotype appeared in every T-cell large granular lymphocyte leukemia patient.

Comments on this clone: Its antigen is not known.

The CDR3 loop spans 13 amino acids. V was pared by 3 bases and J by 1 base, with 9 bases between. The germline V gene has CDR1 GTSNPN and CDR2 SVGIG (reference sequence). This TCR derives from a man aged 55 to 70 with T-cell large granular lymphocyte leukemia. Some clones in this sample may be carry-over from other donors' samples. The chain uses TRBV30 and TRBJ1-1; D is unresolved. Sequenced sample: peripheral blood mononuclear cells. The CDR3 sequence: CAWSRRANTEAFF. The CDR3 DNA reads TGTGCCTGGAGCCGGCGGGCGAACACTGAAGCTTTCTTT.